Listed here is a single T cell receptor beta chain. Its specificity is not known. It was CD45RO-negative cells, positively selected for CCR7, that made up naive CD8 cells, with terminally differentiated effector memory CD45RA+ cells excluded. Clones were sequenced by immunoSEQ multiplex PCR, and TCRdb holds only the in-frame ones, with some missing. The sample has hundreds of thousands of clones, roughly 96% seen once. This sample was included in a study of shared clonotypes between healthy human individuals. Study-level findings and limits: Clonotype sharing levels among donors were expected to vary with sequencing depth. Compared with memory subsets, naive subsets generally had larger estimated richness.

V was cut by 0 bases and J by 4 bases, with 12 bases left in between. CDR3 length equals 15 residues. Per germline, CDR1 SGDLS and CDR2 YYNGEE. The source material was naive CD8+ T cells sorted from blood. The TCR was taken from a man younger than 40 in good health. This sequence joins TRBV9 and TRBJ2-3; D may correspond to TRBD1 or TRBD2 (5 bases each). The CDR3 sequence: CASSVEGAGADTQYF. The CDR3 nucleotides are TGTGCCAGCAGCGTAGAAGGGGCGGGCGCAGATACGCAGTATTTT.